This T cell receptor (beta chain) was obtained from a study of blood T cells in healthy people across ages. Study-wide results and limits: TCR beta diversity was tightly associated with the proportion of naive T cells. With age, beta diversity per million T cells declined roughly linearly, significantly by 35 to 40.

Next came a second PCR, run for about 6 to 12 cycles, which used a sample-barcoded 5' primer along with a J-beta primer mix. A single record per CDR3 protein comes from TCRdb applying MiXCR to the 5' RACE reads. This table holds around 1,800,000 distinct CDR3 sequences, 35% to 50% found once. This clonotype showed up just a few times. Its cognate antigen is unknown. V shed 1 base, J shed 2 bases, and the junction held 9 bases outside the gene matches. CDR1 and CDR2 (germline): SGHTA, FQGNSA. The CDR3 sequence is 17 residues long. For every donor, a draw yielded about 10 milliliters of peripheral blood. Total RNA was isolated from each sample in quantities of at least 5 micrograms.

Specimen: blood. This clonotype was sampled from a human donor in good health. The chain links TRBV7-2 to TRBJ2-7; 9 nucleotides line up with TRBD1. CDR3 coding DNA: TGTGCCAGCAGCTTAGAATGGCGGGACAGGGCGCCCTACGAGCAGTACTTC. It codes for CASSLEWRDRAPYEQYF.